Following are 17 T cell receptor beta chains from one sample sequenced in a study of blood T cell repertoires in COVID-19. The repertoire was sequenced with immunoSEQ multiplex PCR; TCRdb's copy has only in-frame clones and lacks some. This sample has around 700,000 clones, with more than 80% found just once. Specimen: peripheral blood. The receptors here all came from a woman aged 18-29 years with acute or convalescent COVID-19.

This chain uses TRBV7-2 with TRBJ2-1, with 9 bases identical to TRBD1. With V trimmed by 5 bases and J by 4 bases, 6 bases remained unmatched. The CDR3 consists of 15 residues. From germline, CDR1 is SGHTA and CDR2 FQGNSA. CDR3 residues: CASSTRDRAYNEQFF. The CDR3, as DNA: TGTGCCAGCAGCACCCGGGACAGGGCTTACAATGAGCAGTTCTTC. Full variable domain (missing parts from reference TRBV7-2 and TRBJ2-1): GAGVSQSPSNKVTEKGKDVELRCDPISGHTALYWYRQSLGQGLEFLIYFQGNSAPDKSGLPSDRFSAERTGGSVSTLTIQRTQQEDSAVYLCASSTRDRAYNEQFFGPGTRLTVL.

The chain employs TRBV24-1 and TRBJ2-1; TRBD2 agrees at 11 bases. Looked up from germline, CDR1 is KGHDR and CDR2 is SFDVKD. After removal of 7 bases from V and 7 bases from J, the junction contained 5 bases not matched to a gene. This CDR3 has 14 residues. This CDR3 reads CATRGTSGLNEQFF. In nucleotides, the CDR3 is TGTGCCACCAGGGGGACTAGCGGTTTGAATGAGCAGTTCTTC.

With regard to this clone: At one of its ends the junction is not consistent with the germline gene, which may arise from a read error. The chain recombines TRBV7-9 with TRBJ2-1; weak D call: TRBD2 (5 bases). Germline V gene lookup returns CDR1 SEHNR and CDR2 FQNEAQ (reference sequence). The CDR3 length is 15 residues. For the CDR3, the DNA is TGTGCCAGCAGCTTTATAGGAGGATCCTCCAATGAGCAGTTCTTC. Translation: CASSFIGGSSNEQFF. The full variable domain, with the rest looked up from reference TRBV7-9 and TRBJ2-1, is DTGVSQNPRHKITKRGQNVTFRCDPISEHNRLYWYRQTLGQGPEFLTYFQNEAQLEKSRLLSDRFSAERPKGSFSTLEIQRTEQGDSAMYLCASSFIGGSSNEQFFGPGTRLTVL.

DNA of the CDR3: TGTGCCAGCCATCAGGGAAACACCATATATTTT. Its translation is CASHQGNTIYF. The rearrangement uses TRBV6-5 and TRBJ1-3; D gene unclear. The germline gives CDR1 MNHEY, CDR2 SVGAGI. Trimming pared 8 bases from V and 4 bases from J, leaving 6 bases between. This CDR3 has 11 residues.

In this sample, this clone turned up once. The chain uses TRBV5-1 and TRBJ1-5, with a possible D match to TRBD1 (6 bases). This CDR3 is built from 14 residues. The V end was cut by 0 bases, the J end by 9 bases, with 13 bases between. Germline assignment: CDR1 SGHRS and CDR2 YFSETQ. Written as DNA, the CDR3 is TGCGCCAGCAGCTTGGACAGTCTCAGGGGGCCCCAGCATTTT. This codes for CASSLDSLRGPQHF.

This chain uses TRBV19 with TRBJ1-5, with 8 bases lining up with TRBD1. Trimming removed 7 bases from V and 7 bases from J; junction bases left unmatched: 6. Germline values: CDR1 LNHDA, CDR2 SQIVND (reference sequence). This CDR3 is built from 13 residues. CDR3 nucleotides: TGTGCCAGTACCAGGGGGCTAAAACAGCCCCAGCATTTT. Translating gives CASTRGLKQPQHF. The full variable domain, completed using reference TRBV19 and TRBJ1-5, is DGGITQSPKYLFRKEGQNVTLSCEQNLNHDAMYWYRQDPGQGLRLIYYSQIVNDFQKGDIAEGYSVSREKKESFPLTVTSAQKNPTAFYLCASTRGLKQPQHFGDGTRLSIL.

The gene calls are TRBV29-1 and TRBJ1-1, with D perhaps matching TRBD1 (6 bases). The CDR3 spans 14 residues. In germline, CDR1 is SQVTM, CDR2 ANQGSEA. Trimming left V 0 bases short and J 1 base short, with 9 bases between. CDR3 sequence: CSVEEETGNTEAFF. The DNA for the CDR3 is TGCAGCGTTGAAGAGGAGACAGGGAACACTGAAGCTTTCTTT.

The rearrangement uses TRBV15 and TRBJ1-1; D gene ambiguous. Trimming shortened V by 0 bases and J by 2 bases, and 10 bases separated the two germline ends. The length of the CDR3 is 15 residues. Germline V gene lookup returns CDR1 LNHNV and CDR2 YYDKDF (reference sequence). CDR3 nucleotide sequence: TGTGCCACCAGCAGAGATCAGGAGGGTAACACTGAAGCTTTCTTT. Its translation is CATSRDQEGNTEAFF.

V and J are TRBV19 and TRBJ2-5, with 9 bases fitting TRBD2. Germline assignment: CDR1 LNHDA and CDR2 SQIVND (reference sequence). The CDR3 is made up of 15 amino acids. The V segment lost 4 bases and the J segment 0 bases; nucleotides outside the gene matches: 3. CDR3 bases: TGTGCCAGTAGTAGGGGGACTAGCTACCAAGAGACCCAGTACTTC. This gives the protein CASSRGTSYQETQYF.

This chain uses TRBV29-1 with TRBJ2-3; D is unclear. Germline V lookup: CDR1 SQVTM, CDR2 ANQGSEA. V dropped 6 bases and J dropped 6 bases, with 10 bases sitting between them. The CDR3 loop spans 11 amino acids. CDR3 sequence: CSVMESDTQYF. The CDR3 nucleotides read TGCAGCGTGATGGAGTCGGATACGCAGTATTTT.

Only one count was recorded for this clone. CDR3 coding DNA: TGCGCCAGCAGCTCCACAGGATTCACTGAAGCTTTCTTT. It translates to CASSSTGFTEAFF. The gene calls are TRBV5-1 and TRBJ1-1, with a possible D match to TRBD1 (5 bases). The CDR3 sequence is 13 residues long. Trimming took 3 bases from V and 4 from J, leaving 10 bases between them. Germline CDR1 and CDR2: SGHRS and YFSETQ.

This chain connects TRBV5-6 to TRBJ2-3; perhaps TRBD2 as D (5 bases). CDR3 length: 16 amino acids. Trimming took off 0 bases at V and 0 bases at J, with 11 bases between the two ends. Germline V CDR1 and CDR2: SGHDT, YYEEEE. CDR3 sequence: CASSLVEVLSTDTQYF. The CDR3 nucleotides are TGTGCCAGCAGCTTGGTGGAGGTCTTAAGCACAGATACGCAGTATTTT.

This chain joins TRBV19 and TRBJ1-2, with D hard to call. Trimming pared 6 bases from V and 6 bases from J, leaving 14 bases between. The CDR3 length is 13 residues. Germline V gives CDR1 LNHDA, CDR2 SQIVND (reference sequence). CDR3 in amino acids: CASRNRPENGYTF. CDR3 bases: TGTGCCAGTAGGAACAGACCAGAAAATGGCTACACCTTC.

The chain joins TRBV10-2 to TRBJ2-4; D may be TRBD1 (5 bases). Trimming pared 6 bases from V and 8 bases from J, leaving 5 bases between. Germline CDR1 is WSHSY and CDR2 is SAAADI. The CDR3 totals 10 residues. The CDR3 DNA sequence: TGCGCCAGCAGAGGGGACATTCAGTACTTC. It yields the protein CASRGDIQYF.

The chain carries TRBV6-6 and TRBJ2-7, with a tentative D call TRBD2 (5 bases). The V end lost 2 bases, the J end lost 5 bases, and 16 bases lay between the germline ends. The CDR3 extends over 15 amino acids. Germline lookup yields CDR1 MNHNY and CDR2 SVGAGI (reference sequence). The chain's CDR3 is CASSYGGVSDDEQYF. Here the CDR3 DNA reads TGTGCCAGCAGTTACGGCGGTGTTAGCGATGACGAGCAGTACTTC.

The rearrangement joins TRBV30 to TRBJ2-3; D is perhaps TRBD2 (7 bases). With 4 bases removed from V and 2 bases from J, the gap between germline ends came to 13 bases. The CDR3 runs 14 residues. In germline, CDR1 is GTSNPN, CDR2 SVGIG (reference sequence). The CDR3 sequence is CAWNKGGITDTQYF. The CDR3 nucleotides read TGTGCCTGGAATAAGGGGGGGATCACAGATACGCAGTATTTT.

This chain uses TRBV5-1 with TRBJ2-3; 15 nucleotides align to TRBD2. Germline CDR1 SGHRS, CDR2 YFSETQ. The V gene end was trimmed by 4 bases and the J gene end by 6 bases; junction bases not matched to a gene: 9. The CDR3 has 17 residues. CDR3 DNA: TGCGCCAGCAGCCCTCCGGGACTAGCGGGGGGAAGGGATACGCAGTATTTT. This codes for CASSPPGLAGGRDTQYF.